This is a list of T cell receptor beta chains from one sample in a study of beta chain features in type 1 diabetes. Clones were sequenced by immunoSEQ multiplex PCR, and TCRdb holds only the in-frame ones, with some missing. In the table there are some 160,000 clones, 8% to 9.5% of which are singletons. Sequencing was done on a sample of central memory CD4+ T cells from blood. These receptor sequences come from a woman aged 18 to 35 with type 1 diabetes. Both conserved end residues are part of each CDR3. Fields, in order: clone size, V gene, CDR3 protein. Clone size is shown for a subset of rows, as once, few, many or a class of expanded clone.

few,TRBV18,CASSPPVQGTYEQYF
-,TRBV6-1,CASSEVENYGYTF
-,TRBV5-1,CASSLVLGGLNEQYF
-,TRBV7-2,CASRVGTGYGYTF
-,TRBV19,CASSGRSAGYGSPLHF
-,TRBV11-3,CASSLGGVGEAFF
-,TRBV11-2,CASSLENRGFGLAKNIQYF
-,TRBV11-3,CASSLDPGGETQYF
-,TRBV19,CASSSPARRPYEQYF
few,TRBV29-1,CSVDRGYNEQFF
few,TRBV20-1,CSADRVNIQYF
-,TRBV18,CASSPPRVNQPQHF
-,TRBV6-5,CASTRGPNQPQHF
-,TRBV29-1,CSGAVSTEQFF
many,TRBV10-3,CAISGEGDEQFF
-,TRBV29-1,CRPTESSYNSPLHF
-,TRBV29-1,CSVRLAAEKLFF
few,TRBV4-1,CASSQDRRGLAGRGEQFF
-,TRBV25-1,CASSEYRAGYTF
-,TRBV6-6,CASSRGLAGDTGELFF
-,TRBV21-1,CASSKGRSGTDTQYF
-,TRBV28,CASSSEGTGELFF
-,TRBV14,CASSLPGLGPYNEQFF
-,TRBV7-9,CASSFAGEETQYF
few,TRBV14,CASSQGGLAGDRPFF
few,TRBV28,CASSLPPYGYTF
few,TRBV5-1,CASSLEQSGNTIYF
-,TRBV7-8,CASSLVIGVSSYNEQFF
-,TRBV7-2,CASSLGQGPDTQYF
-,TRBV19,CASTLGVGAPSRTDTEAFF
few,TRBV7-2,CASSLAGVRETQYF
-,TRBV18,CASSLTGDEQYF
few,TRBV4-3,CASSHGGGSGELFF
few,TRBV5-1,CASKATGNTEAFF
-,TRBV18,CASSPGQGGYNEQFF
-,TRBV4-3,CASSQQYRGETQYF
few,TRBV7-2,CASSTGQGDYGYTF
few,TRBV11-2,CASSLEGGLAGRGTQYF
few,TRBV29-1,CSVTQGGTWNEQYF
-,TRBV7-2,CASSLSGGTGELFF
few,TRBV6-5,CASSFAGGQQYF
-,TRBV20-1,CSADRAGEQYF
-,TRBV18,CASSPQGQADTQYF
few,TRBV6-4,CASSAGTSPFGANVLTF
-,TRBV5-1,CASSWASAGRAKETQYF
few,TRBV4-3,CASSQESAGGSHEKLFF
few,TRBV19,CASSTRYGNIQYF
few,TRBV27,CASSYIYRDRVNQPQHF
-,TRBV14,CASSPSLTDTQYF
few,TRBV5-1,CASSLQGGQPTGELFF
many,TRBV15,CATSRGDLTYEQYF
-,TRBV9,CASSVGGTAEFNYGYTF